This T cell receptor (beta chain) comes out of a study of blood T cells in healthy people across ages. Study-wide findings and caveats: A strong correlation was found between TCR beta diversity and the percentage of naive T cells.

Concerning this clonotype: Its antigen is as yet unknown.

PCR was performed a second time for roughly 7 to 12 cycles using a sample-barcoded 5' primer and a J-beta primer mix. One entry per CDR3 protein results from TCRdb running MiXCR on the 5' RACE reads. The table lists about 1 million distinct CDR3 sequences, 25% of them singletons, with less than 0.85% in the top ten. This CDR3 has 16 amino acids. Per germline, CDR1 MNHNS and CDR2 SASEGT. Each of the donors had roughly 9.3 milliliters of peripheral blood drawn into EDTA-treated Vacutainer tubes. These same data were also listed under a study on T cells of mothers and their children.

The chain carries TRBV6-1 and TRBJ2-1; weak D call: TRBD2 (6 bases). The DNA matches TRBJ2-7 better at its end, which makes the J call doubtful. The receptor was isolated from a girl aged 2-10 years in good health. Sequences were obtained from blood. The CDR3: CASSEEWGVLHYEQYF. The DNA for the CDR3 is TGTGCCAGCAGTGAAGAATGGGGGGTCTTACACTACGAGCAGTACTTC.